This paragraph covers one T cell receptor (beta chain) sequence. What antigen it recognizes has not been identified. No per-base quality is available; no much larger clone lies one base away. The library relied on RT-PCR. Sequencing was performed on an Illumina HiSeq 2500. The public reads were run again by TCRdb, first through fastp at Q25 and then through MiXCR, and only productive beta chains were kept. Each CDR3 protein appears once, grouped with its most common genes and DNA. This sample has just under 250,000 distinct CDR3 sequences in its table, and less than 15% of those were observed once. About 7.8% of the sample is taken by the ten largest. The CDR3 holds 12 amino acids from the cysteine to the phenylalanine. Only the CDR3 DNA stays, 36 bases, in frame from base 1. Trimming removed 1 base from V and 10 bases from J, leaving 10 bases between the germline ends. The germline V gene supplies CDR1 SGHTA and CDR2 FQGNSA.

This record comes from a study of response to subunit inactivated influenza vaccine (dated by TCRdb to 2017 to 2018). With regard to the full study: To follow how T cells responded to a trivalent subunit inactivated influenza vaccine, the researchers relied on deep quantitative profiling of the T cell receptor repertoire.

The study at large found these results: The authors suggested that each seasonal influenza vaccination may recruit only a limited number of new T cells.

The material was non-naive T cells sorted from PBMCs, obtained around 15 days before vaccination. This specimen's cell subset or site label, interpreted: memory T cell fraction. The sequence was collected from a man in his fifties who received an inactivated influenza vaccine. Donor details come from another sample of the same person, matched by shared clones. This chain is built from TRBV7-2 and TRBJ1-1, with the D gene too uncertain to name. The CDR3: CASSLDVNTAFF. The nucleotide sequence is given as TGTGCCAGCAGCTTAGATGTCAATACAGCTTTCTTT.